A single T cell receptor (beta chain) is shown here with its context. The data belong to a study of blood T cell repertoires in COVID-19. Germline lookup yields CDR1 WNHNN and CDR2 SYGVQD (reference sequence). The CDR3 spans 11 residues. The germline V and J ends were trimmed by 4 bases and 7 bases, with 7 bases remaining between them. The data were produced by immunoSEQ multiplex PCR, yet TCRdb's version contains in-frame clones alone and is incomplete. The sample gives about 270,000 clones, under 90% of which show up once; 2% to 2.5% is in the top ten. Material: peripheral blood. The source of this sequence is a man in his forties or fifties with acute or convalescent COVID-19. The chain employs TRBV10-1 and TRBJ1-2; D unclear. CDR3 nucleotide sequence: TGCGCCAGCAGTGTGTACGGTGGCTACACCTTC. Translated, it gives CASSVYGGYTF.